Shown below are 14 T cell receptor beta chains from a single sample sequenced in a study of blood T cell repertoires in COVID-19. The method was immunoSEQ multiplex PCR; TCRdb's version includes in-frame clones alone and lacks a portion of them. The data contain 100,000 to 120,000 clones, around 82% of them seen just once; the ten biggest clones take up about 15%. Material for sequencing was peripheral blood. The origin of the receptors is a woman aged 60-70 years with acute or convalescent COVID-19.

The chain couples TRBV5-1 to TRBJ2-1, with 13 bases aligning to TRBD2. V was clipped by 3 bases and J by 0 bases; unmatched bases: 12. The V gene's germline CDR1 is SGHRS and CDR2 YFSETQ. The CDR3 loop spans 20 amino acids. As DNA, the CDR3 is TGCGCCAGCAGCTCAAGATTGACTAGCGGGGGGACGGGCTCCTACAATGAGCAGTTCTTC. Its protein product is CASSSRLTSGGTGSYNEQFF. The complete variable domain, with remaining parts taken from reference TRBV5-1 and TRBJ2-1, reads KAGVTQTPRYLIKTRGQQVTLSCSPISGHRSVSWYQQTPGQGLQFLFEYFSETQRNKGNFPGRFSGRQFSNSRSEMNVSTLELGDSALYLCASSSRLTSGGTGSYNEQFFGPGTRLTVL.

The chain carries TRBV4-2 and TRBJ2-2, with 9 bases that match TRBD2. CDR3 size: 17 residues. CDR1 and CDR2 from the germline V gene are LGHNA and YNFKEQ. The V and J ends lost 0 bases and 5 bases, in that order; junction bases with no gene match: 7. CDR3 region: CASSQEGGTSTTGELFF. In DNA form, the CDR3 reads TGTGCCAGCAGCCAAGAAGGGGGGACTAGCACAACCGGGGAGCTGTTTTTT.

This sequence joins TRBV11-2 and TRBJ1-1; a weak D match, TRBD1 (5 bases). The CDR3 is 13 residues long. The V and J ends lost 5 bases and 6 bases respectively, with 13 bases between them. CDR1 is SGHAT and CDR2 is FQNNGV in the germline V gene. As DNA, the CDR3 is TGTGCCAGCAGCCTACAGCGCAGGGCTGAAGCTTTCTTT. This gives the protein CASSLQRRAEAFF.

CDR3 DNA: TGCGCCAGCAGCTCACAACACATGAACACTGAAGCTTTCTTT. Residues: CASSSQHMNTEAFF. This chain uses TRBV5-1 with TRBJ1-1; no clear D gene. The germline V gene encodes CDR1 SGHRS and CDR2 YFSETQ. Trimming removed 3 bases from V and 0 bases from J, with 9 bases in between. The CDR3 spans 14 residues.

J is TRBJ2-3 and V is TRBV7-9, with unresolved D. CDR1 SEHNR and CDR2 FQNEAQ come from the germline V gene (reference sequence). Trimming took 4 bases from V and 3 from J, leaving 8 bases between them. The length of the CDR3 is 13 residues. CDR3 in amino acids: CASSYTQTDTQYF. The CDR3, as DNA: TGTGCCAGCAGCTATACCCAGACAGATACGCAGTATTTT.

This chain uses TRBV7-9 with TRBJ1-4, with a possible D match to TRBD1 (6 bases). The germline V gene has CDR1 SEHNR and CDR2 FQNEAQ (reference sequence). V shed 3 bases and J shed 6 bases, with 14 bases lying between them. CDR3 length: 15 residues. CDR3 coding DNA: TGTGCCAGCAGCTTCACAGGGAACCGGGATGAAAAACTGTTTTTT. It specifies CASSFTGNRDEKLFF.

The genes are TRBV3-1 (or the pseudogene TRBV3-2) and TRBJ2-3; TRBD2 is a possible D gene (7 bases). Germline V lookup: CDR1 LGHDT, CDR2 YNNKEL (reference sequence). The CDR3 has 16 amino acids. Trimming took 1 base from V and 1 from J, leaving 12 bases between them. The CDR3: CASSQVGGGGTDTQYF. CDR3 DNA sequence: TGTGCCAGCAGCCAAGTGGGCGGGGGCGGCACAGATACGCAGTATTTT.

This clone was picked up one time. The chain is built from TRBV9 and TRBJ2-5; maybe TRBD2 (6 bases). The CDR3 has 15 amino acids. CDR1 and CDR2 from the germline V gene are SGDLS and YYNGEE. Trimming took off 0 bases at V and 2 bases at J, with 11 bases between the two ends. In DNA, the CDR3 is TGTGCCAGCAGCGTAGGTCTGGGAGGTCAAGAGACCCAGTACTTC. The encoded protein is CASSVGLGGQETQYF.

The gene calls are TRBV24-1 and TRBJ2-2; 13 bases align to TRBD2. The CDR3 sequence is 15 residues long. CDR1 and CDR2 from the germline V gene are KGHDR and SFDVKD. V trimming: 8 bases; J trimming: 6 bases; junction bases outside the gene matches: 5. CDR3 residues: CATTLTSGGAGELFF. CDR3 nucleotide sequence: TGTGCCACCACCCTTACTAGCGGGGGGGCCGGGGAGCTGTTTTTT.

The V call is TRBV30, the J call TRBJ1-2; D might be TRBD1 (5 bases). Deletions cut 4 bases from V and 2 bases from J, with 8 bases between. CDR1 GTSNPN and CDR2 SVGIG come from the germline V gene (reference sequence). This CDR3 contains 12 residues. CDR3 nucleotide sequence: TGTGCCTGGAAGGAGGGGAACTATGGCTACACCTTC. Translated, it gives CAWKEGNYGYTF.

This clone was seen a single time. The CDR3 DNA is TGTGCCAGCAGAACCGGGACAGGTTACGAGCAGTACTTC. Translation: CASRTGTGYEQYF. This sequence joins TRBV6-5 and TRBJ2-7; TRBD1 aligns across 8 bases. The V and J ends lost 6 bases and 4 bases, in that order; junction bases with no gene match: 5. The CDR3 length is 13 residues. Germline V gene lookup returns CDR1 MNHEY and CDR2 SVGAGI.

V gene TRBV18 combines with J gene TRBJ2-1, with 8 bases lining up with TRBD1. V shed 3 bases and J 4 bases; nucleotides not matched to a gene: 5. CDR3 length: 15 residues. Germline lookup yields CDR1 KGHSH and CDR2 LQKENI. In DNA form, the CDR3 reads TGTGCCAGCTCACCCCAGGGGGCAGGGTACAATGAGCAGTTCTTC. Amino acids: CASSPQGAGYNEQFF.

The rearrangement uses TRBV5-1 and TRBJ2-2; 8 bases agree with TRBD1. Trimming at V came to 4 bases and at J to 8 bases, leaving 16 bases not matched to a gene. The CDR3 sequence is 17 residues long. Per germline, CDR1 SGHRS and CDR2 YFSETQ. This chain's CDR3 is CASSPYATGVSRGELFF. The CDR3 DNA sequence: TGCGCCAGCAGCCCGTACGCGACAGGGGTTTCTCGGGGGGAGCTGTTTTTT.

V is TRBV6-5 and J is TRBJ1-1, with no clear D. There are 13 residues in the CDR3. Germline V gives CDR1 MNHEY, CDR2 SVGAGI. Trimming removed 5 bases from V and 2 bases from J, with 9 bases in between. Here the CDR3 DNA reads TGTGCCAGCAGTAAGACACTTAACACTGAAGCTTTCTTT. Translation gives CASSKTLNTEAFF.